This TCR beta chain is from a study of cytomegalovirus exposure and HLA in healthy donors. Study results and limitations: Cytomegalovirus-associated status was assigned to about 150 TCR beta chains. In a later analysis, parvovirus B19, influenza, CMV and Epstein-Barr virus appeared linked to several top co-occurrence clusters.

Both 60 Vbeta primers and 13 Jbeta primers went into the PCR. Measured with immunoSEQ multiplex PCR; TCRdb has only the in-frame clones, and not every one. The sample includes under 200,000 clones, approximately 80% of them seen just once. Comments on this clone: Its target is unknown.

The TCR sequence derives from a male donor in good health and CMV-seropositive. Sequencing was performed on PBMCs.

CDR3 sequence: CASSQPVADEQFF. CDR3 in DNA: TGTGCCAGCAGCCAACCAGTGGCAGATGAGCAGTTCTTC. The rearrangement links TRBV7-2 to TRBJ2-1; D is uncertain. Looked up from germline, CDR1 is SGHTA and CDR2 is FQGNSA. The CDR3 has 13 residues. Trimming took 5 bases from V and 8 from J, leaving 13 bases between them.